The following is a T cell receptor (beta chain) sequence with its context. The sample holds other DNA sequences that translate to the same CDR3. The data were taken from a study of T cell responses to AZD1222 COVID-19 vaccine. There are 13 residues in the CDR3. The V gene lost 1 base and the J gene lost 4 bases, with 7 bases spanning the gap. CDR1 and CDR2 (germline): SGHTA, FQGTGA. TCRdb keeps only in-frame clones here, not all; method: immunoSEQ multiplex PCR. The sample contains under 100,000 clones, more than 70% of which appear only once. Here the sequenced sample was peripheral blood, taken on day 0 of AZD1222 vaccination. The clonotype originates from an adult in good health. The rearrangement uses TRBV7-3 and TRBJ1-2; the D gene is possibly TRBD1 (6 bases). CDR3 nucleotide sequence: TGTGCCAGCAGCTTAAGAGGGGGCTATGGCTACACCTTC. Translated: CASSLRGGYGYTF.